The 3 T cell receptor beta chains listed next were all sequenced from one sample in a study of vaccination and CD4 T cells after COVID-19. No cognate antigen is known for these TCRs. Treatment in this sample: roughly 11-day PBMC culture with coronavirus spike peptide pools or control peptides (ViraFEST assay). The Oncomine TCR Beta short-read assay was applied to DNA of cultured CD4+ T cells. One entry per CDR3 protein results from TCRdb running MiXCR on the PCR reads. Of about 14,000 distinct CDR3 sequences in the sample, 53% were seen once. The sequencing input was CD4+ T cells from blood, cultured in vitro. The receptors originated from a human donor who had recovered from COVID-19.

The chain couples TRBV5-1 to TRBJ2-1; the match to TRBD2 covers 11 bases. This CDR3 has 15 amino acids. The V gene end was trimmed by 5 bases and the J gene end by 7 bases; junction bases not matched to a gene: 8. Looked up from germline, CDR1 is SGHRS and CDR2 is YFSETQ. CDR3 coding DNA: TGCGCCAGCAGTTTAGCGGGAGGGATTAGTAATGAGCAGTTCTTC. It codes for CASSLAGGISNEQFF. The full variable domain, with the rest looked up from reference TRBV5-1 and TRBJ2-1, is KAGVTQTPRYLIKTRGQQVTLSCSPISGHRSVSWYQQTPGQGLQFLFEYFSETQRNKGNFPGRFSGRQFSNSRSEMNVSTLELGDSALYLCASSLAGGISNEQFFGPGTRLTVL.

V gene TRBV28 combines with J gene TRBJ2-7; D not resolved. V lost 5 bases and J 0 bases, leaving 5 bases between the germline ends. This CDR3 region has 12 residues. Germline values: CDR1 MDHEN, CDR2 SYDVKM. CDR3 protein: CASSLSSYEQYF. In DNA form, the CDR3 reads TGTGCCAGCAGTCTGAGCTCCTACGAGCAGTACTTC.

CDR3 nucleotide sequence: TGTGCCAGCAGTGAAGGGGGAGGGGGCACAGATACGCAGTATTTT. It encodes CASSEGGGGTDTQYF. The J gene is TRBJ2-3, the V gene TRBV6-4, with a tentative D call TRBD2 (7 bases). The CDR3 contains 15 residues. Trimming left V 3 bases short and J 1 base short, with 11 bases between. Looked up from germline, CDR1 is MRHNA and CDR2 is SNTAGT.